The 23 T cell receptor beta chains below were found in one sample sequenced in a study of post-analysis software for immune sequencing data (dated by TCRdb to 2015 to 2017). Overall study results and their limits: Significantly higher frequencies in patients than in controls were found for about 5 TRBV segments, including TRBV5-6, TRBV5-1 and TRBV20-1.

Their cognate antigens are unknown. The receptor library was made with PCR. Sequencing took place on an Illumina HiSeq 2500. To reduce PCR and sequencing biases, unique molecular identifiers were incorporated into the TCR beta cDNA libraries. TCRdb's own reprocessing of the public reads used fastp at Q25 and MiXCR and kept productive beta chains. Here each entry gathers all rows of one CDR3 protein and keeps the most common genes and DNA. The sample table holds 250,000 to 300,000 distinct CDR3 sequences, of which 36% were seen once. The ten largest clonotypes hold 4% to 6% of the sample. What was sequenced was blood. The receptors were sampled from a girl between 10 and 17 years old with multiple sclerosis.

The rearrangement joins TRBV20-1 to TRBJ2-4, with a weak D call TRBD2 (5 bases). Germline-derived CDR1 and CDR2 are DFQATT and SNEGSKA (reference sequence). The CDR3 covers 14 residues. Trimming stripped 2 bases from V and 5 bases from J, with 13 bases between. CDR3 nucleotides: TGCAGTGCTAGACCTTACGGGATCGAAAACATTCAGTACTTC. Residues: CSARPYGIENIQYF.

The V call is TRBV12-3 or TRBV12-4, the J call TRBJ1-3; D is unclear. The CDR3 has 14 residues. The V end lost 1 base, the J end lost 4 bases, and 8 bases lay between the germline ends. The CDR3 sequence: CASSLEGPGNTIYF. The CDR3 region has the DNA TGTGCCAGCAGTTTAGAGGGTCCGGGAAACACCATATATTTT.

This clonotype has a count of ten or more. The V gene is TRBV2, the J gene TRBJ2-3, with TRBD2 matching 11 bases. Per germline, CDR1 SNHLY and CDR2 FYNNEI. This CDR3 has 17 residues. J gave up 0 bases and V 4 bases, and 6 bases lay outside the gene matches. DNA for the CDR3: TGTGCCAGCAGTGGGGCGACTAGCGGGGCTAGCACAGATACGCAGTATTTT. Its protein is CASSGATSGASTDTQYF.

Note on this clonotype: A much larger clone lies one base from this, so it may be a read error. The rearrangement uses TRBV6-6 and TRBJ1-2; 9 nucleotides line up with TRBD1. The CDR3 runs to 15 residues. Germline V gene sequence: CDR1 MNHNY, CDR2 SVGAGI (reference sequence). The J segment lost 8 bases and the V segment lost 3 bases, leaving 10 bases of the junction unmatched. The CDR3 bases are TGTGCCAGCAGTTATTTAGGACAGGGGCCGGGAGGCTACACCTTC. Its translation: CASSYLGQGPGGYTF.

The V and J genes are TRBV19 and TRBJ1-5, with 12 bases identical to TRBD1. The V segment lost 3 bases and the J segment 6 bases; nucleotides outside the gene matches: 3. The CDR3 is 15 amino acids. Germline V gene data show CDR1 as LNHDA and CDR2 as SQIVND (reference sequence). The CDR3 DNA reads as TGTGCCAGTAGTATCGGGACAGGGGGCGGTCAGCCCCAGCATTTT. Protein: CASSIGTGGGQPQHF.

This sequence joins TRBV7-2 and TRBJ2-1; D is perhaps TRBD2 (5 bases). V lost 1 base and J 12 bases, leaving 10 bases between the germline ends. The CDR3 contains 12 residues. Germline V gene lookup returns CDR1 SGHTA and CDR2 FQGNSA. The CDR3: CASSLGTRGQFF. As DNA, the CDR3 is TGTGCCAGCAGCTTAGGGACTCGTGGGCAGTTCTTC.

This clonotype was counted at least ten times. The chain combines TRBV6-1 with TRBJ2-3; 7 positions match TRBD2. Germline V lookup: CDR1 MNHNS, CDR2 SASEGT. The J segment lost 5 bases and the V segment lost 7 bases, leaving 9 bases of the junction unmatched. The CDR3 runs 14 residues. For the CDR3, the DNA is TGTGCCAGCAATTTAGCGGGTCCGGGAGATACGCAGTATTTT. The encoded protein is CASNLAGPGDTQYF.

The rearrangement links TRBV10-3 to TRBJ1-5; D is ambiguous. The V and J ends lost 4 bases and 4 bases respectively, with 8 bases between them. Germline loops: CDR1 ENHRY, CDR2 SYGVKD. The CDR3 runs 13 residues. The CDR3 DNA follows: TGTGCCATCAGTGCCTCAGAGAATCAGCCCCAGCATTTT. Encoded protein: CAISASENQPQHF.

This clonotype was counted at least ten times. V usage is TRBV5-6 and J usage is TRBJ2-4; tentative D call: TRBD1 (5 bases). Trimming stripped 2 bases from V and 0 bases from J, with 12 bases between. Germline V CDR1 and CDR2: SGHDT, YYEEEE. The CDR3 loop spans 16 amino acids. The CDR3 region has the DNA TGTGCCAGCAGCTTATATAGGGGTCAAGCCAAAAACATTCAGTACTTC. Translation: CASSLYRGQAKNIQYF.

This clonotype occurred many times. The chain carries TRBV20-1 and TRBJ1-5; no firm D call. Deletions cut 5 bases from V and 6 bases from J, with 14 bases between. The CDR3 consists of 13 residues. Looked up from germline, CDR1 is DFQATT and CDR2 is SNEGSKA (reference sequence). This CDR3 reads CSAGWVGSQPQHF. For the CDR3, the DNA is TGCAGTGCTGGATGGGTGGGTTCTCAGCCCCAGCATTTT.

This clonotype turned up a few times. A much larger clone differs by one base, so this may be a read error. The chain has TRBV29-1 and TRBJ2-1; 8 bases line up with TRBD2. The DNA end is more similar to TRBJ2-7, so the J call may be wrong. In germline, CDR1 is SQVTM, CDR2 ANQGSEA. CDR3 length equals 13 residues. The CDR3 protein is CSVRGGNYNEQYF. CDR3 nucleotide sequence: TGCAGCGTCCGCGGGGGGAACTACAATGAGCAGTACTTC.

The chain links TRBV20-1 to TRBJ2-3, with D unresolved. Between the trimmed V and J ends, which lost 4 bases and 0 bases, there was a span of 17 bases. Germline-derived CDR1 and CDR2 are DFQATT and SNEGSKA (reference sequence). The CDR3 totals 16 residues. The CDR3 DNA reads as TGCAGTGCTACCTCCAGCTGGATATCTAGCACAGATACGCAGTATTTT. As protein: CSATSSWISSTDTQYF.

This clonotype was observed at least ten times. The J gene is TRBJ1-1, the V gene TRBV9; TRBD1 aligns across 8 bases. Germline values: CDR1 SGDLS, CDR2 YYNGEE. Trimming at V came to 3 bases and at J to 5 bases, leaving 9 bases not matched to a gene. The CDR3 spans 15 residues. CDR3 in amino acids: CASSDEGQGPTEAFF. The CDR3 bases are TGTGCCAGCAGCGATGAAGGACAGGGACCAACTGAAGCTTTCTTT.

As to this clonotype: A read error may explain this, as a much larger clone is one base away. J is TRBJ2-3 and V is TRBV5-1; no firm D call. The CDR3 extends over 13 amino acids. Germline V gives CDR1 SGHRS, CDR2 YFSETQ. With 0 bases removed from V and 0 bases from J, the gap between germline ends came to 2 bases. The CDR3 loop reads CASSLESTDTQYF. Written as DNA, the CDR3 is TGCGCCAGCAGCTTGGAAAGCACAGATACGCAGTATTTT.

In this sample, this clonotype turned up many times. This chain joins TRBV14 and TRBJ2-1; the D gene could be TRBD1 or TRBD2 (6 bases each). The CDR3 has 17 residues. V lost 2 bases and J 5 bases, leaving 19 bases between the germline ends. Germline assignment: CDR1 SGHDN and CDR2 FVKESK. The DNA of the CDR3 is TGTGCCAGCAGCCAACTGCGGGGTAAGGCAGGGGACAATGAGCAGTTCTTC. Protein: CASSQLRGKAGDNEQFF.

This clonotype was detected many times. The rearrangement uses TRBV9 and TRBJ1-2; 8 bases fit TRBD1. CDR3 length: 18 residues. The germline V gene encodes CDR1 SGDLS and CDR2 YYNGEE. The trim removed 0 bases at V and 4 bases at J, leaving 14 bases unmatched. The CDR3 reads CASSVANKTGAETYGYTF. The CDR3 region has the DNA TGTGCCAGCAGCGTAGCAAACAAGACAGGGGCGGAGACCTATGGCTACACCTTC.

This clonotype was seen ten or more times. The rearrangement links TRBV10-3 to TRBJ2-1; 12 positions agree with TRBD2. The CDR3 spans 14 residues. The germline V gene has CDR1 ENHRY and CDR2 SYGVKD. V lost 4 bases to trimming and J lost 6 bases; unmatched junction nucleotides: 1. DNA of the CDR3: TGTGCCATCAGTGGACTAGCGGGAGCCAATGAGCAGTTCTTC. Its protein product is CAISGLAGANEQFF.

This clonotype was seen at least ten times. The genes are TRBV11-2 and TRBJ2-3; D remains ambiguous. The CDR3 contains 10 residues. Deletions cut 5 bases from V and 8 bases from J, with 5 bases between. Germline V gene data show CDR1 as SGHAT and CDR2 as FQNNGV. The DNA for the CDR3 is TGTGCCAGCAGCGATTTTACGCAGTATTTT. It translates to CASSDFTQYF.

This clonotype was counted a few times. V is TRBV19 and J is TRBJ2-2; no firm D call. V lost 7 bases, J lost 1 base, and 19 bases lay in between. Germline values: CDR1 LNHDA, CDR2 SQIVND (reference sequence). The CDR3 extends over 17 amino acids. CDR3 amino acids: CASTRGGVARNTGELFF. CDR3 in DNA: TGTGCCAGTACTCGCGGCGGTGTGGCTCGGAACACCGGGGAGCTGTTTTTT.

As concerns this clonotype: A much larger clone lies a single base off, so this may be a read error. The J gene is TRBJ2-7, the V gene TRBV12-3 or TRBV12-4; D gene unclear. The end of the DNA aligns better with TRBJ2-4, so the J call may be wrong. This CDR3 is 14 amino acids long. The CDR3 spells CASSPGSVWHIQYF. CDR3 nucleotides: TGTGCCAGCAGTCCGGGCTCTGTTTGGCACATTCAGTACTTC.

This clonotype showed up just a few times. The V and J genes are TRBV29-1 and TRBJ2-5, with 7 bases that match TRBD2. This CDR3 spans 12 amino acids. Germline V gives CDR1 SQVTM, CDR2 ANQGSEA. The V segment lost 7 bases and the J segment 6 bases; nucleotides outside the gene matches: 8. The CDR3 is CSAWTSEKTQYF. CDR3 nucleotides: TGCAGCGCATGGACTAGTGAGAAGACCCAGTACTTC. The entire variable domain, with the rest obtained from reference TRBV29-1 and TRBJ2-5, is as follows: SAVISQKPSRDICQRGTSLTIQCQVDSQVTMMFWYRQQPGQSLTLIATANQGSEATYESGFVIDKFPISRPNLTFSTLTVSNMSPEDSSIYLCSAWTSEKTQYFGPGTRLLVL.

Many counts were recorded for this clonotype. The chain uses TRBV4-1 and TRBJ1-1; 8 nucleotides align to TRBD1. V trimming: 2 bases; J trimming: 1 base; junction bases outside the gene matches: 3. Germline loops: CDR1 MGHRA, CDR2 YSYEKL. The CDR3 length is 15 residues. This CDR3 is CASSQQGAGNTEAFF. The CDR3 DNA is TGCGCCAGCAGCCAACAGGGGGCGGGGAACACTGAAGCTTTCTTT.

The chain carries TRBV5-1 and TRBJ2-2; D is possibly TRBD1 (5 bases). Germline lookup yields CDR1 SGHRS and CDR2 YFSETQ. Deletions cut 4 bases from V and 5 bases from J, with 18 bases between. This CDR3 is built from 16 residues. This CDR3 is CASSLLPGMVTGELFF. The CDR3 DNA reads TGCGCCAGCAGCCTTCTTCCAGGGATGGTGACCGGGGAGCTGTTTTTT.